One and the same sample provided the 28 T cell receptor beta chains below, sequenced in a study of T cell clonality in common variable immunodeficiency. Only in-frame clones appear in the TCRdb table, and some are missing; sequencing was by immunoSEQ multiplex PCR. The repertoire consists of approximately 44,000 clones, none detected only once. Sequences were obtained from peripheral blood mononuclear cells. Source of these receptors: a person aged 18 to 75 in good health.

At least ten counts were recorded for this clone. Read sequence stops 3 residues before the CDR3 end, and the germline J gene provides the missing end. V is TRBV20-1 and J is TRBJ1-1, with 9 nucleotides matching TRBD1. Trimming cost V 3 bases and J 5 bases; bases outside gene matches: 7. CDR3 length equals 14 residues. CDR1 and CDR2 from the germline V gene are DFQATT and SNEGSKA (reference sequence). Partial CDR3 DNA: TGCAGTGCTAGTCGTTTAGACAGGGGGACTGAA. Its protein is CSASRLDRGTE. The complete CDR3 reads CSASRLDRGTEAFF.

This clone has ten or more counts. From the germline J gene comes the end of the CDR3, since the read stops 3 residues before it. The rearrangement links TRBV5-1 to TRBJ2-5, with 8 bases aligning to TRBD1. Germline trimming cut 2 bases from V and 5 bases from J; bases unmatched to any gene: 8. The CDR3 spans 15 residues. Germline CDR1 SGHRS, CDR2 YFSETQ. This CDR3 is CASSLGTGIEETQYF. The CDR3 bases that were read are TGCGCCAGCAGCTTAGGGACAGGCATCGAGGAGACC.

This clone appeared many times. The CDR3 region is CASSYRDRGINEQFF. CDR3 bases read: TGTGCCAGCAGCTACCGGGACAGGGGTATCAATGAG. The chain recombines TRBV14 with TRBJ2-1; the match to TRBD1 covers 10 bases. Read data end 3 residues before the CDR3 end; the end is taken from the germline J gene. Germline CDR1 is SGHDN and CDR2 is FVKESK. With 5 bases clipped from V and 6 bases from J, the junction kept 7 bases outside the gene matches. CDR3 size: 15 residues.

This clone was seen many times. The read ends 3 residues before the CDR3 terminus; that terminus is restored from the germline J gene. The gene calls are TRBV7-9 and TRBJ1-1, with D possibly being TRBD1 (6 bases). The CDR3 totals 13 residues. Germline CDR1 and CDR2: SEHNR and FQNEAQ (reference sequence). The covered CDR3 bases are TGTGCCAGCAGCCCCGGGGGGCGCCTAGAA. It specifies CASSPGGRLE. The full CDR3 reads CASSPGGRLEAFF.

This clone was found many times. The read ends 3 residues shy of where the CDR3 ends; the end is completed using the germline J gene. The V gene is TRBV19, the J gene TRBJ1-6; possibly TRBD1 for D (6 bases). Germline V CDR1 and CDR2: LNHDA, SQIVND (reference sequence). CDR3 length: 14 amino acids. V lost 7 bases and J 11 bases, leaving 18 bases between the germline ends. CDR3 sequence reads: CASTAGHGLPPLHF. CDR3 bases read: TGTGCCAGTACTGCGGGACATGGCCTTCCACCC.

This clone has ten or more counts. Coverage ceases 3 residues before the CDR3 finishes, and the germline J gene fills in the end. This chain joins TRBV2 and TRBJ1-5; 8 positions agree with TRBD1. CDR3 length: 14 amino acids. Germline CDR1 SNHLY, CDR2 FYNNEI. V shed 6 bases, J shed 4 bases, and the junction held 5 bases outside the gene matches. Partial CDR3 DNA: TGTGCCAGCAGGGGACAGGACAGAAATCAGCCC. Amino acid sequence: CASRGQDRNQP. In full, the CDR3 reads CASRGQDRNQPQHF.

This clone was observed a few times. The DNA read from the CDR3 is TGTGCCAGCAGTGAATTAGGGACAGGGGAGGACAATGAG. This translates into CASSELGTGEDNE. The whole CDR3 region reads CASSELGTGEDNEQFF. The V gene is TRBV25-1, the J gene TRBJ2-1; 10 bases fit TRBD1. The DNA ends 3 residues before the CDR3 does, and the rest of the CDR3 is filled in from the germline J gene. This CDR3 is 16 amino acids long. Losses at the gene ends were 1 base for V and 5 bases for J; bases not matched to a gene: 5. CDR1 and CDR2 (germline): MGHDK, SYGVNS.

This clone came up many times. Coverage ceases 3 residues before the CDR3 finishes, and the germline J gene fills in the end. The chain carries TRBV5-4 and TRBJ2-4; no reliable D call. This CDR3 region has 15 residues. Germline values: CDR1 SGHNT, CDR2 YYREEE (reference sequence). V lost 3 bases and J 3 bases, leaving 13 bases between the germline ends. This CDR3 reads CASSSALGFKNIQYF. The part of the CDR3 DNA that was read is TGTGCCAGCAGCTCTGCGCTAGGTTTCAAAAACATT.

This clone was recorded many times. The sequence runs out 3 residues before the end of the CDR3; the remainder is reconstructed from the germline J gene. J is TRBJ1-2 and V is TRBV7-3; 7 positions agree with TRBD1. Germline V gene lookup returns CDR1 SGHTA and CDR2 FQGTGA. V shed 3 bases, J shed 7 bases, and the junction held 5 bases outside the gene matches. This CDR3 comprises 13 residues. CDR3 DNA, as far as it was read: TGTGCCAGCAGCTTGGGAGGGGGCGCTGGC. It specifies CASSLGGGAG. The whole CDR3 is CASSLGGGAGYTF.

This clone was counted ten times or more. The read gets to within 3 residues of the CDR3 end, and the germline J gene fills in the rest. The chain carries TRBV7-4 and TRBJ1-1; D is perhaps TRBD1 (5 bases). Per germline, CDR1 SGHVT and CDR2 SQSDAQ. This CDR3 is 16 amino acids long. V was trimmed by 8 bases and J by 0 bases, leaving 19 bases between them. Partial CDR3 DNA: TGTGCCAGCCCCCTGAGCGGGGGACTCATGAACACTGAA. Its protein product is CASPLSGGLMNTE. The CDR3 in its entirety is CASPLSGGLMNTEAFF.

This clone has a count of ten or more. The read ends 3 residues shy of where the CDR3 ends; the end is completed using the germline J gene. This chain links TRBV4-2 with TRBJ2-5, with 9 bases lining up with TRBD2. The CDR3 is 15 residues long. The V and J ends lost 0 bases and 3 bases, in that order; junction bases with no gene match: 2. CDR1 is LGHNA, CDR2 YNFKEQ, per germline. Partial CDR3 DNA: TGTGCCAGCAGCCAAGATCGCGGGGGGGAAGAGACC. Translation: CASSQDRGGEET. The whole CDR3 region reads CASSQDRGGEETQYF.

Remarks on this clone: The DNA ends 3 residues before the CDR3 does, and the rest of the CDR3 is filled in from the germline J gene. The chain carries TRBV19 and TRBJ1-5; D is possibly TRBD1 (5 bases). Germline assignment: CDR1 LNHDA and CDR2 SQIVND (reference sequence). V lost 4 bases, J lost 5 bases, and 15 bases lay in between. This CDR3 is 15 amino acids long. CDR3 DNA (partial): TGTGCCAGTAGTAAAGCAGGGTGGTCCCATCAGCCC. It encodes CASSKAGWSHQP. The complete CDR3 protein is CASSKAGWSHQPQHF. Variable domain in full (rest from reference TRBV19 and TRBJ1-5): DGGITQSPKYLFRKEGQNVTLSCEQNLNHDAMYWYRQDPGQGLRLIYYSQIVNDFQKGDIAEGYSVSREKKESFPLTVTSAQKNPTAFYLCASSKAGWSHQPQHFGDGTRLSIL.

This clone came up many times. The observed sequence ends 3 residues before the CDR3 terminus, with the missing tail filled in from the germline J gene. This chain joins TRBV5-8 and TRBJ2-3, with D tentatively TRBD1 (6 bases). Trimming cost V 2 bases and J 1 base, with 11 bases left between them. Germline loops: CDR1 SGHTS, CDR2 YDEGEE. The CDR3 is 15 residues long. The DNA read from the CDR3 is TGTGCCAGCAGCTTTGGGGGCTTGGGCACAGATACG. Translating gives CASSFGGLGTDT. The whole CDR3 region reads CASSFGGLGTDTQYF.

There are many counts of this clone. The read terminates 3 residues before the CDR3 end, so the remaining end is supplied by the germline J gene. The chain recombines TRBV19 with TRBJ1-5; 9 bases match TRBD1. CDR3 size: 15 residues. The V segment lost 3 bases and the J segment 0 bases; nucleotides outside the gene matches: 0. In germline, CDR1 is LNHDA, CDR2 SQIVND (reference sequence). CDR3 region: CASSMDRGSNQPQHF. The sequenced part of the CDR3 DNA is TGTGCCAGTAGTATGGACAGGGGTAGCAATCAGCCC.

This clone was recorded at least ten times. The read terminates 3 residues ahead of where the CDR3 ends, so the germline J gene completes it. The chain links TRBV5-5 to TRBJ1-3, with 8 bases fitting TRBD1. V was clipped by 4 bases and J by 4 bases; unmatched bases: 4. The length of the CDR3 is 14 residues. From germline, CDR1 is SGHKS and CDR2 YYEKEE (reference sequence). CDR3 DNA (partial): TGTGCCAGCAGCGACAGGGGCGAAGGAAACACC. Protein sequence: CASSDRGEGNT. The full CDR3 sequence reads CASSDRGEGNTIYF. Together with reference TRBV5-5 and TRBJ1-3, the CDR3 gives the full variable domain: DAGVTQSPTHLIKTRGQQVTLRCSPISGHKSVSWYQQVLGQGPQFIFQYYEKEERGRGNFPDRFSARQFPNYSSELNVNALLLGDSALYLCASSDRGEGNTIYFGEGSWLTVV.

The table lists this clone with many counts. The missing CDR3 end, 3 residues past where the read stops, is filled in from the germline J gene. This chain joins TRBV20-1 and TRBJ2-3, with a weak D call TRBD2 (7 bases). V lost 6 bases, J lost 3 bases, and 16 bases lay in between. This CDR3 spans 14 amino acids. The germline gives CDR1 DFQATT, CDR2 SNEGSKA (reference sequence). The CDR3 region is CSAQRGGGTDTQYF. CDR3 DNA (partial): TGCAGTGCCCAGAGGGGGGGAGGGACAGATACG.

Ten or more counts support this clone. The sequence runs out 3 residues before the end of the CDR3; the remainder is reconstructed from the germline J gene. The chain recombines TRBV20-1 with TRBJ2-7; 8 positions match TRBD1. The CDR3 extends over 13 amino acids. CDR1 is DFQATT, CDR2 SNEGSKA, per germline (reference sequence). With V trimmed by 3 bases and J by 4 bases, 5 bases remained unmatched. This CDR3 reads CSASSDRAYEQYF. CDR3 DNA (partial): TGCAGTGCTAGTTCGGACAGGGCGTACGAG.

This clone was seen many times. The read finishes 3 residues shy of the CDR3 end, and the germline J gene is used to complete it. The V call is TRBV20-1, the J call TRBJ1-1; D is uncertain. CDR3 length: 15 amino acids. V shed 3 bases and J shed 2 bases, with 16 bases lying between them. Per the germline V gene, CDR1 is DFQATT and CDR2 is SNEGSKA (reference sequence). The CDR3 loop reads CSASPYGRTNTEAFF. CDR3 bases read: TGCAGTGCTAGCCCTTACGGGAGGACTAACACTGAA.

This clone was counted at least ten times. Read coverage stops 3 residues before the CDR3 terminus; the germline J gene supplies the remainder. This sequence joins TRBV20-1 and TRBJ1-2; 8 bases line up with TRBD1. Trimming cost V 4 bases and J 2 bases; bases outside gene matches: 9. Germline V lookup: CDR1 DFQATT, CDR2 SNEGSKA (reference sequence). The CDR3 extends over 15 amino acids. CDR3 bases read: TGCAGTGCTATTCCACAACAGGGGGGCAACTATGGC. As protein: CSAIPQQGGNYG. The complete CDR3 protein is CSAIPQQGGNYGYTF.

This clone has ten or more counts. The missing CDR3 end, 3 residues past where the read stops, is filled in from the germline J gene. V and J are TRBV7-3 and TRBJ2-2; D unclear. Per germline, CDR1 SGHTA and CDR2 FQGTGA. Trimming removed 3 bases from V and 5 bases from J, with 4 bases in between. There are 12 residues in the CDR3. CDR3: CASSFYTGELFF. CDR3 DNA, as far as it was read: TGTGCCAGCAGCTTTTATACCGGGGAG. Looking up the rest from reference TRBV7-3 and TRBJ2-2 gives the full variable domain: GAGVSQTPSNKVTEKGKYVELRCDPISGHTALYWYRQSLGQGPEFLIYFQGTGAADDSGLPNDRFFAVRPEGSVSTLKIQRTERGDSAVYLCASSFYTGELFFGEGSRLTVL.

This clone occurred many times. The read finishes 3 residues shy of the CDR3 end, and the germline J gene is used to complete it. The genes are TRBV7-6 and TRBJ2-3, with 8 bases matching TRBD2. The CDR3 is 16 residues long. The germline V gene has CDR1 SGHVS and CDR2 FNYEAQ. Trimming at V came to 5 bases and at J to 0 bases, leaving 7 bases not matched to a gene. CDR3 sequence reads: CASSRLAGHSTDTQYF. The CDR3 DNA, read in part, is TGTGCCAGCAGCCGCCTAGCGGGCCATAGCACAGATACG.

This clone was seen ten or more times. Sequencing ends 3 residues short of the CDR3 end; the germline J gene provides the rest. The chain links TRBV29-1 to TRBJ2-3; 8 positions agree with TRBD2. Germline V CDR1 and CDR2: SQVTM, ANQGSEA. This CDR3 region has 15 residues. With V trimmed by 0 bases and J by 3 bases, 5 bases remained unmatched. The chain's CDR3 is CSVEDPSGSTDTQYF. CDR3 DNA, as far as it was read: TGCAGCGTTGAAGATCCTAGCGGGTCGACAGATACG.

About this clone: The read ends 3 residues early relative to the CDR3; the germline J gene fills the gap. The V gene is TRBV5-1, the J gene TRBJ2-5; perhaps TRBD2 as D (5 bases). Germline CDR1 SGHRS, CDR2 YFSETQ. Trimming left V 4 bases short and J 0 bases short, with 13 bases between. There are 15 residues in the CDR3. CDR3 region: CASSRSSGYQETQYF. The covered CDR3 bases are TGCGCCAGCAGCAGATCGTCGGGGTACCAAGAGACC.

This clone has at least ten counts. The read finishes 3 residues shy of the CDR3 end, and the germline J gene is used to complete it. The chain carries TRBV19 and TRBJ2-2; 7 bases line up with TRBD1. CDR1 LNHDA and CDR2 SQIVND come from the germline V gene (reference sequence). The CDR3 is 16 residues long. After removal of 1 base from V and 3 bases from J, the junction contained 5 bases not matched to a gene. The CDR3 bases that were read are TGTGCCAGTAGTATAGGTACAGGGGTATACACCGGGGAG. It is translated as CASSIGTGVYTGE. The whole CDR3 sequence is CASSIGTGVYTGELFF.

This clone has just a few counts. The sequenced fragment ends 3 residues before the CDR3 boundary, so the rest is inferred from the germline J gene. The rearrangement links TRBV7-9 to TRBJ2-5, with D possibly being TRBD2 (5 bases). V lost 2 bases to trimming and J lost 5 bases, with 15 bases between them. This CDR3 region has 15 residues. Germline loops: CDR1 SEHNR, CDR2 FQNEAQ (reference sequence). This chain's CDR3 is CASSLYHAGRETQYF. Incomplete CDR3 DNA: TGTGCCAGCAGCTTATATCACGCGGGTAGGGAGACC.

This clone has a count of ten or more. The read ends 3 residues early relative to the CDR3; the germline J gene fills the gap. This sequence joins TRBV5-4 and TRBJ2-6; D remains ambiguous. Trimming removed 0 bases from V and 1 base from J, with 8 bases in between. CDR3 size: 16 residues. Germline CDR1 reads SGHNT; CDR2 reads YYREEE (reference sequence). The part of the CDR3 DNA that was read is TGTGCCAGCAGCTTGGCCGTAGGGTCTGGGGCCAACGTC. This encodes CASSLAVGSGANV. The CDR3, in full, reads CASSLAVGSGANVLTF.

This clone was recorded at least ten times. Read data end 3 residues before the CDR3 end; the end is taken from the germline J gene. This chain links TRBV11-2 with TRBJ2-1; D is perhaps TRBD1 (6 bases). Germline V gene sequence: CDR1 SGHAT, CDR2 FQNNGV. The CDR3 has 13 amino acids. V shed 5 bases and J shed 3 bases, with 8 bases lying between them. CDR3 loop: CASSPRGYNEQFF. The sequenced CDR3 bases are TGTGCCAGCAGCCCCAGGGGCTACAATGAG.

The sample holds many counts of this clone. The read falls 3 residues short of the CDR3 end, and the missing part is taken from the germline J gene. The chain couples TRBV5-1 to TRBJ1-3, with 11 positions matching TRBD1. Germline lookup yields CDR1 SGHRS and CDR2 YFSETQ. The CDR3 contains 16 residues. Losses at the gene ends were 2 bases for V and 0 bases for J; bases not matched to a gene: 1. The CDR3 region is CASSFGQGASGNTIYF. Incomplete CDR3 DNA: TGCGCCAGCAGCTTTGGACAGGGGGCCTCTGGAAACACC.